Each of the 9 T cell receptor beta chains below was sequenced from the same sample in a study of blood T cell repertoires in COVID-19. Data came from immunoSEQ multiplex PCR; TCRdb stores just in-frame clones and leaves some out. The sample carries 140,000 to 150,000 clones, approximately 80% recorded once. Specimen: PBMCs or T cells enriched from blood (not recorded which). The receptors shown here come from a woman aged 45 to 65 who had recovered from COVID-19.

Regarding this clone: One end of the junction does not line up with germline, which may come from a read error. The V and J genes are TRBV4-2 and TRBJ1-1; TRBD1 might be the D (5 bases). Germline V gene sequence: CDR1 LGHNA, CDR2 YNFKEQ. This CDR3 is built from 15 residues. The CDR3 bases are TGTGCCAGCAGCCAAGTTTTGTCAGGGAACGCTGAAGCTTTCTTT. Amino acids: CASSQVLSGNAEAFF.

This chain joins TRBV5-1 and TRBJ2-1, with 10 nucleotides matching TRBD1. The CDR3 is 16 residues long. The J segment lost 4 bases and the V segment lost 7 bases, leaving 11 bases of the junction unmatched. Germline V CDR1 and CDR2: SGHRS, YFSETQ. The CDR3 region has the DNA TGCGCCAGCCGCCTCCGGGACAGGGGAGGTTACAATGAGCAGTTCTTC. Its protein is CASRLRDRGGYNEQFF.

This clone was picked up a small number of times. The rearrangement joins TRBV3-1 (or the pseudogene TRBV3-2) to TRBJ2-7; 10 bases fit TRBD2. J was trimmed by 0 bases and V by 2 bases; bases with no gene match: 4. Germline V gene sequence: CDR1 LGHDT, CDR2 YNNKEL (reference sequence). The CDR3 is 16 amino acids. CDR3 residues: CASSQTSGIDSYEQYF. CDR3 nucleotides: TGTGCCAGCAGCCAAACTAGCGGGATCGACTCCTACGAGCAGTACTTC.

V usage is TRBV19 and J usage is TRBJ1-2; TRBD1 matches at 9 bases. Germline V lookup: CDR1 LNHDA, CDR2 SQIVND (reference sequence). Trimming removed 1 base from V and 2 bases from J; junction bases left unmatched: 2. The CDR3 has 15 residues. The CDR3 nucleotides are TGTGCCAGTAGTATAGCGGGGACAGGGAACTATGGCTACACCTTC. Translated, it gives CASSIAGTGNYGYTF.

The chain employs TRBV19 and TRBJ1-1, with 8 bases identical to TRBD1. The length of the CDR3 is 15 residues. Germline V lookup: CDR1 LNHDA, CDR2 SQIVND (reference sequence). The V and J ends lost 4 bases and 7 bases, in that order; junction bases with no gene match: 11. The CDR3 is CASSTPGQVSYEAFF. The CDR3 nucleotides read TGTGCCAGTAGTACACCGGGACAGGTGTCTTATGAAGCTTTCTTT.

The sample holds a few counts of this clone. V gene TRBV25-1 combines with J gene TRBJ2-1; 10 bases match TRBD1. This CDR3 spans 14 amino acids. The germline gives CDR1 MGHDK, CDR2 SYGVNS. V shed 6 bases, J shed 8 bases, and the junction held 7 bases outside the gene matches. CDR3 residues: CASRGQGGMHEQFF. CDR3 DNA sequence: TGTGCCAGCAGAGGACAGGGGGGTATGCATGAGCAGTTCTTC.

The rearrangement uses TRBV5-1 and TRBJ2-2; the match to TRBD1 covers 9 bases. This CDR3 has 16 amino acids. The V gene's germline CDR1 is SGHRS and CDR2 YFSETQ. V gave up 4 bases and J gave up 8 bases; unmatched junction bases: 12. The CDR3 bases are TGCGCCAGCAGCCGCCAGAGACAGGGGGGAAAAGGGGAGCTGTTTTTT. Translated: CASSRQRQGGKGELFF.

V and J are TRBV6-5 and TRBJ1-1, with D perhaps TRBD1 (5 bases). The germline gives CDR1 MNHEY, CDR2 SVGAGI. Trimming removed 6 bases from V and 3 bases from J, with 14 bases in between. The CDR3 runs 14 residues. CDR3 sequence: CASSNLGGDTEAFF. DNA of the CDR3: TGTGCCAGCAGCAATTTGGGGGGAGACACTGAAGCTTTCTTT.

This CDR3 is CASSPAGAGSTDTQYF. CDR3 in DNA: TGTGCCAGCTCACCAGCAGGGGCGGGTAGCACAGATACGCAGTATTTT. The gene calls are TRBV18 and TRBJ2-3; maybe TRBD1 (6 bases). Trimming left V 2 bases short and J 0 bases short, with 12 bases between. The V gene's germline CDR1 is KGHSH and CDR2 LQKENI. The CDR3 sequence is 16 residues long.